The 4 T cell receptor beta chains in this list originate from one sample, sequenced in a study of regulatory T cells in long-lasting Graves disease. This sample's time point: persistent/refractory GD, antithyroid drugs over 5 years with positive TRAb. After RNA was extracted from PBMCs, the TCR library was made from it. CDR3 regions were amplified by Arm-PCR using iRepertoire HTBI primers to build TCR beta libraries. TCRdb passed the multiplex PCR reads through MiXCR, listing each CDR3 protein once. The data show hundreds of thousands of distinct CDR3 sequences, roughly 22% seen once. The source material was peripheral blood mononuclear cells (PBMCs), sampled when the disease was refractory, from a patient treated with antithyroid drugs. The receptor set was obtained from a female donor with Graves disease.

The gene calls are TRBV5-5 and TRBJ1-1; D not resolved. The CDR3 has 14 amino acids. Germline lookup yields CDR1 SGHKS and CDR2 YYEKEE (reference sequence). Trimming took off 2 bases at V and 1 base at J, with 9 bases between the two ends. CDR3 DNA sequence: TGTGCCAGCAGCTTACACGGCCGGAACACTGAAGCTTTCTTT. Residues: CASSLHGRNTEAFF.

As for this clonotype: With a much larger clone just one base away, this may be a read error. This chain connects TRBV20-1 to TRBJ2-5; D is perhaps TRBD2 (6 bases). The germline CDR1 and CDR2 sequences are DFQATT and SNEGSKA (reference sequence). The CDR3 has 15 amino acids. V was cut by 7 bases and J by 2 bases, with 20 bases left in between. The CDR3, as DNA: TGCAGTGGGGCCACTGGCGGGATAGGGCAAGAGACCCAGTACTTC. Translating it yields CSGATGGIGQETQYF.

Many counts were recorded for this clonotype. The V and J genes are TRBV11-2 and TRBJ1-2; D gene uncertain. This CDR3 contains 11 residues. Germline V gene sequence: CDR1 SGHAT, CDR2 FQNNGV. V was pared by 4 bases and J by 8 bases, with 8 bases between. CDR3 loop: CASSWAGGYTF. CDR3 coding DNA: TGTGCCAGCAGCTGGGCAGGCGGCTACACCTTC. The variable domain in full, with the rest retrieved from reference TRBV11-2 and TRBJ1-2, is EAGVAQSPRYKIIEKRQSVAFWCNPISGHATLYWYQQILGQGPKLLIQFQNNGVVDDSQLPKDRFSAERLKGVDSTLKIQPAKLEDSAVYLCASSWAGGYTFGSGTRLTVV.

The chain is built from TRBV12-3 or TRBV12-4 and TRBJ1-4; no definite D call. This CDR3 comprises 12 residues. V gave up 6 bases and J gave up 11 bases, with 13 bases separating them. In nucleotides, the CDR3 is TGTGCCAGCAGCCTCACCACCAATAAACTGTTTTTT. Amino acids: CASSLTTNKLFF.